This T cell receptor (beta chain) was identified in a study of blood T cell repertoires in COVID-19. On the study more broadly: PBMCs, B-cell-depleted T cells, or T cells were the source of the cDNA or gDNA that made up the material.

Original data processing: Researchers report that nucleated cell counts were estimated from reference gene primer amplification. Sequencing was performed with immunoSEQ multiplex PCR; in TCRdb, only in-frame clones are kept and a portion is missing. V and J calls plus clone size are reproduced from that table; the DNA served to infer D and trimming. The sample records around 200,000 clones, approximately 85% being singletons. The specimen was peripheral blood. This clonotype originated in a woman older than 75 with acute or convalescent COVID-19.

Here the CDR3 DNA reads TGTGCCAGCGCTGGGCCCGGGGAGCTGTTTTTT. Its protein product is CASAGPGELFF. The chain employs TRBV11-2 and TRBJ2-2, with D unresolved. The CDR3 has 11 residues. Germline CDR1 is SGHAT and CDR2 is FQNNGV. Deletions cut 8 bases from V and 6 bases from J, with 7 bases between.